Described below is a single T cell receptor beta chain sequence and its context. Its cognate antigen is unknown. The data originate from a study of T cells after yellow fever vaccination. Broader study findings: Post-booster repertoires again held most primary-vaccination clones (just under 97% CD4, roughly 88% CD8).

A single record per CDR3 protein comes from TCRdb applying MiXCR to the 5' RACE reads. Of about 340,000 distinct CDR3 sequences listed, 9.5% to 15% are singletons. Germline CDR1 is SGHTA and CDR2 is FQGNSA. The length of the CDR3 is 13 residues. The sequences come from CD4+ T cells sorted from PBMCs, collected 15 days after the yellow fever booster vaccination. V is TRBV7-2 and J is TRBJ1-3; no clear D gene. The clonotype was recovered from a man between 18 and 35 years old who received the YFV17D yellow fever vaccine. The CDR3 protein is CGGSSYSGNTIYF. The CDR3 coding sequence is TGTGGTGGGTCCTCCTACTCTGGAAACACCATATATTTT.